This passage covers 26 T cell receptor beta chains from one sample sequenced in a study of cytotoxic CD8 clonotypes in ibrutinib-treated CLL. Assay used: immunoSEQ multiplex PCR; TCRdb lists only in-frame clones, some missing. The sample shows 200,000 or so clones, roughly 65% of them seen only once. This specimen was PBMCs, taken after 12 months of ibrutinib treatment. These receptors all come from a human donor with chronic lymphocytic leukemia.

The rearrangement uses TRBV9 and TRBJ1-1; possibly TRBD1 for D (6 bases). This CDR3 is 15 amino acids long. V lost 3 bases, J lost 4 bases, and 16 bases lay in between. Germline CDR1 and CDR2: SGDLS and YYNGEE. The CDR3: CASSAVGGAGTEAFF. CDR3 DNA sequence: TGTGCCAGCAGCGCCGTTGGGGGGGCAGGCACTGAAGCTTTCTTT.

Regarding this clone: Other DNA sequences in the same sample also yield this CDR3. V usage is TRBV5-6 and J usage is TRBJ2-4; either TRBD1 or TRBD2 may supply D (5 bases each). CDR1 and CDR2 (germline): SGHDT, YYEEEE. This CDR3 is 16 amino acids long. The V end lost 0 bases, the J end lost 0 bases, and 10 bases lay between the germline ends. This chain's CDR3 is CASSLGGPLAKNIQYF. CDR3 coding DNA: TGTGCCAGCAGCTTGGGGGGACCCTTAGCCAAAAACATTCAGTACTTC. The full variable domain, its missing parts supplied by reference TRBV5-6 and TRBJ2-4, is DAGVTQSPTHLIKTRGQQVTLRCSPKSGHDTVSWYQQALGQGPQFIFQYYEEEERQRGNFPDRFSGHQFPNYSSELNVNALLLGDSALYLCASSLGGPLAKNIQYFGAGTRLSVL.

The count of this clone is one. The rearrangement joins TRBV5-1 to TRBJ2-2, with 7 nucleotides matching TRBD2. This CDR3 comprises 17 residues. J was trimmed by 0 bases and V by 0 bases; bases with no gene match: 5. Germline V gives CDR1 SGHRS, CDR2 YFSETQ. In DNA, the CDR3 is TGCGCCAGCAGCTTGGCCTCTAGCGGTACGAACACCGGGGAGCTGTTTTTT. It translates to CASSLASSGTNTGELFF.

This clone was observed a few times. The chain is built from TRBV11-2 and TRBJ2-7, with 7 bases matching TRBD1. The germline CDR1 and CDR2 sequences are SGHAT and FQNNGV. The CDR3 extends over 13 amino acids. The junction had 6 bases not matched to a gene; V was cut back by 3 bases and J by 7 bases. The chain's CDR3 is CASSFSTGSEQYF. The CDR3 DNA follows: TGTGCCAGCAGCTTTTCGACAGGGAGTGAGCAGTACTTC. Looking up the rest from reference TRBV11-2 and TRBJ2-7 gives the full variable domain: EAGVAQSPRYKIIEKRQSVAFWCNPISGHATLYWYQQILGQGPKLLIQFQNNGVVDDSQLPKDRFSAERLKGVDSTLKIQPAKLEDSAVYLCASSFSTGSEQYFGPGTRLTVT.

The rearrangement links TRBV25-1 to TRBJ1-1; a weak D match, TRBD1 (5 bases). Germline V gene sequence: CDR1 MGHDK, CDR2 SYGVNS. V shed 4 bases and J shed 3 bases, with 21 bases lying between them. The CDR3 is 17 amino acids. The CDR3 DNA follows: TGTGCCAGCAGTGCGGTACCGGGACCCAGACCGGACACTGAAGCTTTCTTT. Its protein is CASSAVPGPRPDTEAFF.

The V and J genes are TRBV27 and TRBJ1-2; maybe TRBD1 (5 bases). CDR3 size: 15 residues. Germline V gives CDR1 MNHEY, CDR2 SMNVEV (reference sequence). Trimming took 2 bases from V and 2 from J, leaving 12 bases between them. The CDR3 sequence is CASSLKPGPNYGYTF. The CDR3 DNA sequence: TGTGCCAGCAGTTTAAAGCCGGGACCGAACTATGGCTACACCTTC.

The V call is TRBV30, the J call TRBJ1-3; no definite D call. V was cut by 1 base and J by 3 bases, with 7 bases left in between. The CDR3 extends over 13 amino acids. Germline loops: CDR1 GTSNPN, CDR2 SVGIG (reference sequence). CDR3: CAWSEVGGNTIYF. The CDR3 DNA follows: TGTGCCTGGAGTGAAGTGGGTGGAAACACCATATATTTT. The complete variable domain, with remaining parts taken from reference TRBV30 and TRBJ1-3, reads SQTIHQWPATLVQPVGSPLSLECTVEGTSNPNLYWYRQAAGRGLQLLFYSVGIGQISSEVPQNLSASRPQDRQFILSSKKLLLSDSGFYLCAWSEVGGNTIYFGEGSWLTVV.

This chain uses TRBV11-2 with TRBJ2-5; TRBD1 matches at 9 bases. CDR1 SGHAT and CDR2 FQNNGV come from the germline V gene. The CDR3 is 15 residues long. V shed 5 bases, J shed 5 bases, and the junction held 9 bases outside the gene matches. The CDR3 region is CASSPAQGARETQYF. The DNA of the CDR3 is TGTGCCAGCAGCCCTGCACAGGGGGCTAGGGAGACCCAGTACTTC.

The chain couples TRBV11-3 to TRBJ2-1; 8 nucleotides align to TRBD2. Germline CDR1 and CDR2: SGHNT and YENEEA. The J segment lost 8 bases and the V segment lost 5 bases, leaving 17 bases of the junction unmatched. The CDR3 has 17 amino acids. The CDR3 is CASSLPRGSGRGDEQFF. The DNA of the CDR3 is TGTGCCAGCAGCCTCCCCCGGGGGAGCGGGAGAGGCGATGAGCAGTTCTTC.

V usage is TRBV28 and J usage is TRBJ2-2; D is perhaps TRBD1 (6 bases). V lost 6 bases to trimming and J lost 0 bases, with 14 bases between them. Germline CDR1 is MDHEN and CDR2 is SYDVKM. The CDR3 runs to 16 residues. CDR3 sequence reads: CASSHTGTSNTGELFF. CDR3 bases: TGTGCCAGCAGCCACACCGGGACATCGAACACCGGGGAGCTGTTTTTT.

This clone was recorded a few times. The rearrangement uses TRBV5-6 and TRBJ1-6; no clear D gene. Germline lookup yields CDR1 SGHDT and CDR2 YYEEEE. The CDR3 sequence is 11 residues long. Deletions cut 4 bases from V and 7 bases from J, with 3 bases between. The CDR3 loop reads CASSRNSPLHF. The CDR3 DNA reads TGTGCCAGCAGCAGGAATTCACCCCTCCACTTT.

This clone was seen a few times. The V call is TRBV30, the J call TRBJ1-2; D gene ambiguous. This CDR3 has 15 residues. V was cut by 0 bases and J by 2 bases, with 13 bases left in between. Germline V gene sequence: CDR1 GTSNPN, CDR2 SVGIG (reference sequence). Here the CDR3 reads CAWSVLGVLNYGYTF. CDR3 sequence (DNA): TGTGCCTGGAGTGTACTTGGGGTTTTGAACTATGGCTACACCTTC.

The chain employs TRBV4-1 and TRBJ1-1; D unclear. The germline V and J ends were trimmed by 4 bases and 3 bases, with 18 bases remaining between them. The CDR3 consists of 16 residues. Germline CDR1 reads MGHRA; CDR2 reads YSYEKL. The CDR3 DNA follows: TGCGCCAGCAGCCCAGCGGAAGCTAGCGGGCACACTGAAGCTTTCTTT. Protein sequence: CASSPAEASGHTEAFF.

J is TRBJ2-1 and V is TRBV19; D uncertain. The CDR3 totals 15 residues. Germline CDR1 and CDR2: LNHDA and SQIVND (reference sequence). The V gene lost 8 bases and the J gene lost 5 bases, with 19 bases spanning the gap. CDR3 sequence (DNA): TGTGCCAGTTCCCTACTTAGTAACAGAGACAATGAGCAGTTCTTC. Protein: CASSLLSNRDNEQFF.

This clone has a handful of counts. The chain recombines TRBV5-8 with TRBJ1-5; D possibly corresponds to TRBD1 (6 bases). The CDR3 extends over 20 amino acids. V was clipped by 2 bases and J by 0 bases, with 24 bases between them. Germline CDR1 is SGHTS and CDR2 is YDEGEE. DNA for the CDR3: TGTGCCAGCAGCTTAATTGTCGGGGATACAGGGTACCTTAGCAATCAGCCCCAGCATTTT. Protein: CASSLIVGDTGYLSNQPQHF.

The chain carries TRBV28 and TRBJ1-1, with D unresolved. The CDR3 totals 14 residues. The V gene's germline CDR1 is MDHEN and CDR2 SYDVKM. Trimming left V 10 bases short and J 0 bases short, with 15 bases between. The CDR3 reads CATGSLSLNTEAFF. The CDR3, as DNA: TGTGCCACCGGCTCGTTGTCTCTGAACACTGAAGCTTTCTTT. Complete variable domain (other parts from reference TRBV28 and TRBJ1-1): DVKVTQSSRYLVKRTGEKVFLECVQDMDHENMFWYRQDPGLGLRLIYFSYDVKMKEKGDIPEGYSVSREKKERFSLILESASTNQTSMYLCATGSLSLNTEAFFGQGTRLTVV.

The chain employs TRBV4-1 and TRBJ1-1; a possible D gene is TRBD1 (5 bases). The germline V and J ends were trimmed by 1 base and 6 bases, with 12 bases remaining between them. Germline values: CDR1 MGHRA, CDR2 YSYEKL. This CDR3 has 14 amino acids. The CDR3 spells CASSQVGTRPEAFF. DNA of the CDR3: TGCGCCAGCAGCCAAGTAGGGACCCGGCCTGAAGCTTTCTTT.

The DNA of the CDR3 is TGTGCCAGCAGCGTACTCCCGGGGGGTACGGATGAGCAGTTCTTC. Amino acids: CASSVLPGGTDEQFF. The chain has TRBV9 and TRBJ2-1; 7 nucleotides line up with TRBD2. The germline CDR1 and CDR2 sequences are SGDLS and YYNGEE. V was clipped by 1 base and J by 8 bases; unmatched bases: 9. The CDR3 loop spans 15 amino acids.

CDR3 loop: CASSPRTSITDTQYF. The CDR3 bases are TGTGCCAGCAGCCCCCGGACTAGCATAACAGATACGCAGTATTTT. The chain uses TRBV11-2 and TRBJ2-3, with 8 nucleotides matching TRBD2. V gave up 5 bases and J gave up 3 bases; unmatched junction bases: 7. The CDR3 is made up of 15 amino acids. Germline V gene sequence: CDR1 SGHAT, CDR2 FQNNGV.

The chain combines TRBV15 with TRBJ1-1; possibly TRBD1 for D (5 bases). The CDR3 consists of 17 residues. Germline CDR1 reads LNHNV; CDR2 reads YYDKDF (reference sequence). V was trimmed by 0 bases and J by 1 base, leaving 15 bases between them. CDR3: CATSRDLPGGANTEAFF. Here the CDR3 DNA reads TGTGCCACCAGCAGAGATTTGCCGGGAGGGGCGAACACTGAAGCTTTCTTT.

The chain carries TRBV29-1 and TRBJ1-2; D gene ambiguous. The CDR3 spans 12 residues. CDR1 and CDR2 (germline): SQVTM, ANQGSEA. The V gene lost 6 bases and the J gene lost 3 bases, with 11 bases spanning the gap. The CDR3 spells CSVLRADYGYTF. The CDR3 nucleotides are TGCAGCGTCCTGCGGGCGGACTATGGCTACACCTTC.

The table lists this clone with a few counts. The chain carries TRBV7-3 and TRBJ2-1; weak D call: TRBD2 (5 bases). CDR3 length: 14 amino acids. Trimming removed 2 bases from V and 3 bases from J, with 8 bases in between. Germline assignment: CDR1 SGHTA and CDR2 FQGTGA. CDR3 sequence (DNA): TGTGCCAGCAGCTTAGTAGGACTCTACAATGAGCAGTTCTTC. The encoded protein is CASSLVGLYNEQFF.

This sequence joins TRBV5-1 and TRBJ2-3, with D hard to call. Trimming removed 1 base from V and 1 base from J, with 7 bases in between. The germline V gene has CDR1 SGHRS and CDR2 YFSETQ. The CDR3 length is 14 residues. The CDR3 DNA is TGCGCCAGCAGCTTGAACGCGGGCACAGATACGCAGTATTTT. It translates to CASSLNAGTDTQYF.

V gene TRBV11-3 combines with J gene TRBJ2-2; D perhaps matches TRBD2 (6 bases). Trimming left V 6 bases short and J 1 base short, with 12 bases between. The CDR3 loop spans 15 amino acids. Germline lookup yields CDR1 SGHNT and CDR2 YENEEA. This CDR3 reads CASSPGTWNTGELFF. The CDR3 region has the DNA TGTGCCAGCAGTCCCGGGACTTGGAACACCGGGGAGCTGTTTTTT.

This chain connects TRBV2 to TRBJ2-1, with D possibly called TRBD1 or TRBD2 (5 bases each). The germline V gene encodes CDR1 SNHLY and CDR2 FYNNEI. Trimming took 2 bases from V and 4 from J, leaving 15 bases between them. The CDR3 sequence is 16 residues long. The CDR3 loop reads CASSETGTGYYNEQFF. The CDR3 DNA reads as TGTGCCAGCAGTGAAACCGGGACGGGGTATTACAATGAGCAGTTCTTC.

This rearrangement joins TRBV19 to TRBJ2-2, with TRBD2 identical over 8 bases. Per germline, CDR1 LNHDA and CDR2 SQIVND (reference sequence). There are 19 residues in the CDR3. J lost 1 base, V lost 2 bases, and 12 bases had no gene match. CDR3 region: CASSIQGTSGGGNTGELFF. Written as DNA, the CDR3 is TGTGCCAGTAGTATACAAGGAACCAGCGGGGGAGGGAACACCGGGGAGCTGTTTTTT.